This TCR beta chain came from a study of blood T cell repertoires in COVID-19. For the study at large: Specimens from acute and convalescent COVID-19 originated in the United States, Italy and Spain. In each case, the material was cDNA or gDNA derived from T cells, B-cell-depleted T cells, or PBMCs.

V lost 5 bases to trimming and J lost 0 bases; unmatched junction nucleotides: 6. This CDR3 region has 16 residues. CDR1 MDHEN and CDR2 SYDVKM come from the germline V gene. The assay was immunoSEQ multiplex PCR, and TCRdb's table has in-frame clones only and misses some. The sample yields over 75,000 clones, 80% to 90% seen once. The TCR originated in a woman older than 75 with active COVID-19. The source material was peripheral blood. The chain couples TRBV28 to TRBJ1-3; 8 nucleotides align to TRBD1. CDR3 in DNA: TGTGCCAGCAGTCCTTGGACAGGGTACTCTGGAAACACCATATATTTT. Translated: CASSPWTGYSGNTIYF.